This T cell receptor beta chain originates from a study of blood T cells in healthy people across ages. The CDR3 extends over 17 amino acids. V lost 7 bases to trimming and J lost 3 bases, with 25 bases between them. The V gene's germline CDR1 is MDHEN and CDR2 SYDVKM. A second about 6 to 12 cycle PCR used barcoded and J-beta primers. TCRdb reprocessed the 5' RACE reads via MiXCR and lists one record per CDR3 protein. The table includes hundreds of thousands of distinct CDR3 sequences, 58% detected once. This clonotype was counted between two and nine times. The sample consisted of blood. This rearrangement joins TRBV28 to TRBJ2-7, with D maybe TRBD2 (5 bases). The TCR comes from a man in his thirties or forties in good health. CDR3 region: CASTGTLEREAIYEQYF. The CDR3 DNA sequence: TGTGCCAGCACCGGAACACTAGAACGGGAAGCTATCTACGAGCAGTACTTC.